Sequencing of this TCR beta chain was carried out in a study of neurological immune-mediated disorders. The method for making cDNA was 5'RACE, and it used 10-nucleotide random UMIs. A single record per CDR3 protein comes from TCRdb applying MiXCR to the 5' RACE reads. This repertoire shows 110,000 or so distinct CDR3 sequences, about 3.4% found once; its top ten account for 1.3%. V was cut by 5 bases and J by 6 bases, with 12 bases left in between. The germline CDR1 and CDR2 sequences are SGHVS and FNYEAQ. The CDR3 has 13 amino acids. This TCR derives from a woman aged 25 to 39 with multiple sclerosis. The sequenced sample consisted of PBMCs. The rearrangement links TRBV7-6 to TRBJ2-3, with D perhaps TRBD1 (6 bases). The CDR3 is CASSITGSDTQYF. The CDR3, as DNA: TGTGCCAGCAGCATTACAGGGAGCGATACGCAGTATTTT.